A selection of T cell receptor beta chains follows, all from one sample in a study of cytomegalovirus exposure and HLA in healthy donors. Generated by immunoSEQ multiplex PCR, the TCRdb table keeps only in-frame clones and is missing some. In the table there are 110,000 to 150,000 clones, around two thirds of which are singletons. The specimen was PBMCs. Every receptor here comes from a woman between 55 and 75 years old in good health and CMV-seropositive. CDR3s include the opening cysteine and the closing phenylalanine or tryptophan. D genes are given only for firm matches. Some rows mark clone size as missing; the rest say once, few, many or name a class of expanded clone.

D gene: TRBD2
V gene: TRBV12-5
clone size: .
J gene: TRBJ2-5
CDR3 DNA: TGTGCTAGTGGTTTGGGGGTGACTAGCGGGAGTGTGGAGACCCAGTACTTC
CDR3 protein: CASGLGVTSGSVETQYF

D gene: TRBD2
V gene: TRBV5-1
clone size: .
J gene: TRBJ2-3
CDR3 DNA: TGCGCCAGCAGCCGTTCCGGGACTATTCCAGATACGCAGTATTTT
CDR3 protein: CASSRSGTIPDTQYF

D gene: .
V gene: TRBV15
clone size: .
J gene: TRBJ1-1
CDR3 DNA: TGTGCCACCCTCCAAGGGGGGGGGACCACTGAAGCTTTCTTT
CDR3 protein: CATLQGGGTTEAFF

D gene: .
V gene: TRBV5-1
clone size: .
J gene: TRBJ1-1
CDR3 DNA: TGCGCCAGCAGCTTGGGACAAACGAACACTGAAGCTTTCTTT
CDR3 protein: CASSLGQTNTEAFF

D gene: .
V gene: TRBV27
clone size: .
J gene: TRBJ2-5
CDR3 DNA: TGTGCCAGCAGTTCGCCCCCACGGGAGACCCAGTACTTC
CDR3 protein: CASSSPPRETQYF

D gene: TRBD1
V gene: TRBV6-1
clone size: .
J gene: TRBJ1-5
CDR3 DNA: TGTGCCAGTGCGCTTGGGGACAGGGTTCAGCCCCAGCATTTT
CDR3 protein: CASALGDRVQPQHF

D gene: .
V gene: TRBV11-1
clone size: .
J gene: TRBJ2-2
CDR3 DNA: TGTGCCAGCAGCTTAGGTGGCGGGTCGAACACCGGGGAGCTGTTTTTT
CDR3 protein: CASSLGGGSNTGELFF

D gene: .
V gene: TRBV30
clone size: .
J gene: TRBJ1-5
CDR3 DNA: TGTGCCTGGAGCTCCCAGGGTTGGCAGCCCCAGCATTTT
CDR3 protein: CAWSSQGWQPQHF

D gene: .
V gene: TRBV19
clone size: .
J gene: TRBJ2-3
CDR3 DNA: TGTGCCAGTAGTCCCAGACTGGATCCCACAGATACGCAGTATTTT
CDR3 protein: CASSPRLDPTDTQYF

D gene: TRBD1
V gene: TRBV12-5
clone size: .
J gene: TRBJ2-7
CDR3 DNA: TGTGCTAGCCAACAGGGGGCGGGCTACGAGCAGTACTTC
CDR3 protein: CASQQGAGYEQYF

D gene: .
V gene: TRBV6-1
clone size: .
J gene: TRBJ2-5
CDR3 DNA: TGTGCCAGCCACTACCTGGGGGGACAGACCCAGTACTTC
CDR3 protein: CASHYLGGQTQYF

D gene: TRBD1
V gene: TRBV5-1
clone size: .
J gene: TRBJ1-1
CDR3 DNA: TGCGCCAGCAGTAACCTTGGACAGGGAACTGAAGCTTTCTTT
CDR3 protein: CASSNLGQGTEAFF

D gene: .
V gene: TRBV27
clone size: few
J gene: TRBJ1-2
CDR3 DNA: TGTGCCAGCAGTTTTAGAAGGGGCACGGATGGCTACACCTTC
CDR3 protein: CASSFRRGTDGYTF

D gene: .
V gene: TRBV11-2
clone size: .
J gene: TRBJ2-3
CDR3 DNA: TGTGCCAGCAGCCCCCGGTCTAGGGGCGGGGGCTTAAGCACAGATACGCAGTATTTT
CDR3 protein: CASSPRSRGGGLSTDTQYF

D gene: TRBD1
V gene: TRBV4-2
clone size: .
J gene: TRBJ2-4
CDR3 DNA: TGTGCCAGCAGCCAAGCCTCCGGGACAGCTAAAAACATTCAGTACTTC
CDR3 protein: CASSQASGTAKNIQYF

D gene: TRBD2
V gene: TRBV5-4
clone size: .
J gene: TRBJ2-4
CDR3 DNA: TGTGCCAGCAGCTCGCAGCGGGAGGGACGCCCGAACATTCAGTACTTC
CDR3 protein: CASSSQREGRPNIQYF

D gene: .
V gene: TRBV25-1
clone size: few
J gene: TRBJ1-1
CDR3 DNA: TGTGCCAGCAGTGAAGGGAGAGAAGCTTTCTTT
CDR3 protein: CASSEGREAFF

D gene: .
V gene: TRBV6-1
clone size: .
J gene: TRBJ1-1
CDR3 DNA: TGTGCCAGCAGCGCTTCGGGACATCTGAACACTGAAGCTTTCTTT
CDR3 protein: CASSASGHLNTEAFF

D gene: TRBD1
V gene: TRBV5-6
clone size: .
J gene: TRBJ1-1
CDR3 DNA: TGTGCCAGCAGCTCGGCAGGGGGCCAGACTGAAGCTTTCTTT
CDR3 protein: CASSSAGGQTEAFF

D gene: TRBD1
V gene: TRBV11-2
clone size: .
J gene: TRBJ1-1
CDR3 DNA: TGTGCCAGCAGCTTGGGACAGATGAACACTGAAGCTTTCTTT
CDR3 protein: CASSLGQMNTEAFF

D gene: .
V gene: TRBV4-1
clone size: .
J gene: TRBJ2-1
CDR3 DNA: TGCGCCAGCAGCCAATCAGGGACGGCGGGGAGTGGTGAGCAGTTCTTC
CDR3 protein: CASSQSGTAGSGEQFF

D gene: .
V gene: TRBV6-5
clone size: .
J gene: TRBJ1-5
CDR3 DNA: TGTGCCAGCAGTTACTCCTCTAGCAATCAGCCCCAGCATTTT
CDR3 protein: CASSYSSSNQPQHF

D gene: .
V gene: TRBV18
clone size: few
J gene: TRBJ1-1
CDR3 DNA: TGTGCCAGCTCACCGACAGTGAACACTGAAGCTTTCTTT
CDR3 protein: CASSPTVNTEAFF

D gene: .
V gene: TRBV6-6
clone size: .
J gene: TRBJ1-1
CDR3 DNA: TGTGCCAGCAGCACCTCTAGAGTCATGAACACTGAAGCTTTCTTT
CDR3 protein: CASSTSRVMNTEAFF

D gene: TRBD1
V gene: TRBV7-9
clone size: .
J gene: TRBJ2-7
CDR3 DNA: TGTGCCAGCAGCAACCGGGACAGAGACTACGAGCAGTACTTC
CDR3 protein: CASSNRDRDYEQYF

D gene: .
V gene: TRBV6-5
clone size: .
J gene: TRBJ1-3
CDR3 DNA: TGTGCCAGCAGTGACTTGGGGGCCTCTGGAAACACCATATATTTT
CDR3 protein: CASSDLGASGNTIYF

D gene: .
V gene: TRBV9
clone size: few
J gene: TRBJ2-2
CDR3 DNA: TGTGCCAGCAGTGCTAGCGTATCATACACCGGGGAGCTGTTTTTT
CDR3 protein: CASSASVSYTGELFF

D gene: .
V gene: TRBV10-3
clone size: .
J gene: TRBJ1-1
CDR3 DNA: TGTGCCGAGAAGGAGGCATTGAACACTGAAGCTTTCTTT
CDR3 protein: CAEKEALNTEAFF

D gene: .
V gene: TRBV20-1
clone size: .
J gene: TRBJ2-1
CDR3 DNA: TGCAGTGCTAGAGTTATGAATGAGCAGTTCTTC
CDR3 protein: CSARVMNEQFF

D gene: .
V gene: TRBV19
clone size: .
J gene: TRBJ1-4
CDR3 DNA: TGTGCCAGTACCCGAACGGGGGGTTTGGGTGAAAAACTGTTTTTT
CDR3 protein: CASTRTGGLGEKLFF

D gene: .
V gene: TRBV6-1
clone size: .
J gene: TRBJ2-7
CDR3 DNA: TGTGCCAGCAGTGCCCTAGCCGGGGGGCCATTCTACGAGCAGTACTTC
CDR3 protein: CASSALAGGPFYEQYF

D gene: TRBD1
V gene: TRBV9
clone size: .
J gene: TRBJ2-7
CDR3 DNA: TGTGCCAGCAGCGTAGGGGACAGGGGATACGAGCAGTACTTC
CDR3 protein: CASSVGDRGYEQYF

D gene: .
V gene: TRBV5-1
clone size: .
J gene: TRBJ1-6
CDR3 DNA: TGCGCCAGCAGCTTGGTCGGAGGGGATTCACCCCTCCACTTT
CDR3 protein: CASSLVGGDSPLHF

D gene: TRBD1
V gene: TRBV6-6
clone size: .
J gene: TRBJ1-5
CDR3 DNA: TGTGCCAGCACCCAGGGGGAAGGGAACAATCAGCCCCAGCATTTT
CDR3 protein: CASTQGEGNNQPQHF

D gene: .
V gene: TRBV2
clone size: .
J gene: TRBJ1-1
CDR3 DNA: TGTGCCAGCAGTGACGGGATGAACACTGAAGCTTTCTTT
CDR3 protein: CASSDGMNTEAFF

D gene: .
V gene: TRBV7-2
clone size: .
J gene: TRBJ2-7
CDR3 DNA: TGTGCCAGCAGCGTTAGCTCCTACGAGCAGTACTTC
CDR3 protein: CASSVSSYEQYF

D gene: .
V gene: TRBV5-6
clone size: few
J gene: TRBJ1-2
CDR3 DNA: TGTGCCAGCAGCTCGCAGGCACACTATGGCTACACCTTC
CDR3 protein: CASSSQAHYGYTF

D gene: TRBD1
V gene: TRBV2
clone size: few
J gene: TRBJ1-4
CDR3 DNA: TGTGCCAGCAGTGGGGACAGGGCCAAAAAACTGTTTTTT
CDR3 protein: CASSGDRAKKLFF

D gene: .
V gene: TRBV4-2
clone size: few
J gene: TRBJ1-2
CDR3 DNA: TGTGCCAGCAGCCAAAACCCCGGAGCCGGCTACACCTTC
CDR3 protein: CASSQNPGAGYTF

D gene: TRBD2
V gene: TRBV7-2
clone size: .
J gene: TRBJ2-3
CDR3 DNA: TGTGCCAGCAGCATAGGGACTAGCGGGAGTTGGAATACGCAGTATTTT
CDR3 protein: CASSIGTSGSWNTQYF

D gene: .
V gene: TRBV29-1
clone size: .
J gene: TRBJ2-2
CDR3 DNA: TGCAGCGTTGAAGATGGGGGGAATACGAAATGGGGCACCGGGGAGCTGTTTTTT
CDR3 protein: CSVEDGGNTKWGTGELFF

D gene: .
V gene: TRBV9
clone size: .
J gene: TRBJ1-1
CDR3 DNA: TGTGCCAGCAGCGTAGAGGCGGGGACTGAAGCTTTCTTT
CDR3 protein: CASSVEAGTEAFF

D gene: TRBD1
V gene: TRBV9
clone size: .
J gene: TRBJ2-7
CDR3 DNA: TGTGCCAGCAGCCCCCGGACAGGGGAAAACGAGCAGTACTTC
CDR3 protein: CASSPRTGENEQYF

D gene: .
V gene: TRBV19
clone size: .
J gene: TRBJ2-5
CDR3 DNA: TGTGCCAGTAGTATTTCCGGGTACCCTAAGGAGACCCAGTACTTC
CDR3 protein: CASSISGYPKETQYF

D gene: TRBD1
V gene: TRBV7-2
clone size: once
J gene: TRBJ2-1
CDR3 DNA: TGTGCCAGCAGTGGGGACAGGGGGGTTTGGAATGAGCAGTTCTTC
CDR3 protein: CASSGDRGVWNEQFF

D gene: .
V gene: TRBV13
clone size: .
J gene: TRBJ2-7
CDR3 DNA: TGTGCCAGCAGCCGCGACGGAGCCTACGAGCAGTACTTC
CDR3 protein: CASSRDGAYEQYF

D gene: .
V gene: TRBV6-5
clone size: .
J gene: TRBJ2-3
CDR3 DNA: TGTGCCAGCAGTTACCTCGTGACAGATACGCAGTATTTT
CDR3 protein: CASSYLVTDTQYF

D gene: TRBD1
V gene: TRBV5-1
clone size: .
J gene: TRBJ1-4
CDR3 DNA: TGCGCCAGCAGCCTGGACAGGAATGAAAAACTGTTTTTT
CDR3 protein: CASSLDRNEKLFF

D gene: TRBD2
V gene: TRBV13
clone size: .
J gene: TRBJ2-7
CDR3 DNA: TGTGCCAGCAGCTCAGCGGGAGGCTTGGTGGAGCAGTACTTC
CDR3 protein: CASSSAGGLVEQYF

D gene: TRBD1
V gene: TRBV6-6
clone size: .
J gene: TRBJ1-1
CDR3 DNA: TGTGCCAGCAGTTACTTACAGGGGGCTGAAGCTTTCTTT
CDR3 protein: CASSYLQGAEAFF

D gene: TRBD1
V gene: TRBV7-2
clone size: .
J gene: TRBJ1-2
CDR3 DNA: TGTGCCAGCAGCTTAGGCAGGGGGCAAAGGGGCTACACCTTC
CDR3 protein: CASSLGRGQRGYTF

D gene: .
V gene: TRBV5-1
clone size: .
J gene: TRBJ2-3
CDR3 DNA: TGCGCCAGCAGCTTAGGCAGGGACACAGATACGCAGTATTTT
CDR3 protein: CASSLGRDTDTQYF

D gene: .
V gene: TRBV29-1
clone size: .
J gene: TRBJ2-1
CDR3 DNA: TGCAGCGTTGGGAGCGGAAATTACAATGAGCAGTTCTTC
CDR3 protein: CSVGSGNYNEQFF

D gene: .
V gene: TRBV19
clone size: .
J gene: TRBJ1-2
CDR3 DNA: TGTGCCAGTACCAGGCCCCCCTCCGGCTACACCTTC
CDR3 protein: CASTRPPSGYTF

D gene: TRBD2
V gene: TRBV5-6
clone size: .
J gene: TRBJ2-5
CDR3 DNA: TGTGCCAGCAGTTGGAGGGCTAGCGGGATAGGAGGAAAAGAGACCCAGTACTTC
CDR3 protein: CASSWRASGIGGKETQYF

D gene: TRBD1
V gene: TRBV29-1
clone size: .
J gene: TRBJ1-2
CDR3 DNA: TGCAGCGTTGATTTAACAGGGACAGGTGGAGGCTACACCTTC
CDR3 protein: CSVDLTGTGGGYTF

D gene: TRBD2
V gene: TRBV27
clone size: .
J gene: TRBJ2-7
CDR3 DNA: TGTGCCAGCAGTAGGCAAAGCGGGAGTGGCTACGAGCAGTACTTC
CDR3 protein: CASSRQSGSGYEQYF

D gene: TRBD2
V gene: TRBV19
clone size: .
J gene: TRBJ2-3
CDR3 DNA: TGTGCCAGTAGCCCCCGGGAGGGCGCAGATACGCAGTATTTT
CDR3 protein: CASSPREGADTQYF